This TCR beta chain was profiled in a study of identical twins listed by TCRdb under 2016. Background for the entire study: The study deep-sequenced TCR alpha and beta repertoires from monozygotic twins, unrelated adults of various ages and cord blood to test whether fetal clonotypes persist. To rule out contamination, the twin experiments were replicated at different times with different library preparation protocols.

This clonotype came up many times. The antigen it recognizes is unknown. No base quality values were provided; no much bigger clone lies one nucleotide off. Trimming accounts for 2 bases at V and 7 bases at J, while the number of junction bases matched to no gene is 9. CDR1 DFQATT and CDR2 SNEGSKA are derived from the germline V gene (reference sequence). The CDR3 runs 16 residues from the cysteine to the phenylalanine. The entry retains the CDR3 DNA only, 48 bases that are in frame from base 1. Results and caveats for the whole study, not just this receptor: The excess sharing between twins in beta out-of-frame sequences was weaker because fewer shared sequences reduced the signal-to-noise ratio. Abundant cord blood beta clonotypes had fewer insertions, young adult naive repertoires showed a similar but weaker trend, and memory repertoires showed no such trend. In monozygotic twins, out-of-frame TCR alpha sharing was systematically underestimated by recombination models, although the models agreed with sharing between unrelated individuals. Invariant T cells such as MAIT and iNKT could partly confound zero-insertion analyses, though diverse VJ usage argued against this for most clonotypes. Because the same donors could not be followed over many years, the conclusions depended on cross-sectional statistical analysis. Compared with coincidental sharing between unrelated individuals, an excess of low generation-probability sequences was observed among out-of-frame TCR alpha sequences shared between twins.

Every donor in the study was a healthy Caucasian. Three unrelated non-twin adults were also sequenced: a male aged 18 to 30, a male aged 50 to 59 and a female aged 50 to 59. Miltenyi CD45RO+ enrichment and human naive T-cell isolation kits were used to isolate memory (CD45RO+) and naive T cells from PBMC. Libraries were prepared through 5' RACE. TCRdb names Illumina HiSeq 2000 as the instrument used. A universal primer binding site was added through template switching, and the final cDNA carried a unique molecular identifier so that TCR cDNA molecules could be counted accurately. Specific primers in the conserved constant-segment region were used to synthesize first-strand cDNA for TCR alpha and beta chains. Each cDNA library was double barcoded, with a SMART-Mk sample barcode plus Illumina barcodes, to control for contamination. Two successive PCR steps introduced TruSeq adapter sequences along with Illumina sample barcodes. TCR alpha and beta cDNA libraries were sequenced on the Illumina HiSeq platform with custom primers. The study's processing was this. Unique molecular identifiers were extracted from raw reads with MiGEC, and CDR3 positions were determined with MiXCR. Recombination models were inferred per individual with the repgenHMM and IGoR tools using an EM algorithm. Shared clonotypes were analyzed with the tcR package in R, and sharing was normalized by the product of cloneset sizes. Out-of-frame nonproductive sequences were analyzed to study raw recombination free of thymic and clonal selection effects. The public reads were run again by TCRdb, first through fastp at Q25 and then through MiXCR, and only productive beta chains were kept. Each CDR3 protein appears once, grouped with its most common genes and DNA. The V and J calls reflect TCRdb's pipeline rather than the authors' work. Within this sample are 410,000 or so distinct CDR3 sequences, with about a fifth of them counted one time only. Jointly, the top ten make up 12% of the sample.

The sample was naive T cells sorted from blood. In the paper's terms, the cell subset or site label means: cells isolated with a human naive T-cell isolation kit. This receptor chain uses TRBV20-1 and TRBJ1-6; TRBD1 agrees with 9 junctional bases. The sequence came from a man aged 45-65 years in good health. The CDR3 in this case is CSARPLSGQGNSPLHF. The DNA is as follows: TGCAGTGCTAGACCGCTTTCGGGACAGGGAAATTCACCCCTCCACTTT.